This T cell receptor beta chain comes out of a study of blood T cell repertoires in COVID-19. Looking at the study overall: Whether acute or convalescent, the COVID-19 samples came from the United States, Italy and Spain. PBMCs, B-cell-depleted T cells, or T cells were the source of the cDNA or gDNA that made up the material.

V was clipped by 5 bases and J by 2 bases, with 13 bases between them. Germline values: CDR1 SEHNR, CDR2 FQNEAQ (reference sequence). The CDR3 is 15 residues long. In the original workflow: Quantification of nucleated cells was approximated via reference gene primer amplification. Measured with immunoSEQ multiplex PCR; TCRdb has only the in-frame clones, and not every one. V, J and clone size reflect that table, while D and trimming were determined from the DNA. The sample yields some 130,000 clones, about four fifths seen once. The chain employs TRBV7-9 and TRBJ1-5, with D possibly being TRBD1 (6 bases). This receptor was obtained from a woman in her twenties or thirties who had recovered from COVID-19. Sequencing was carried out using peripheral blood. CDR3 in DNA: TGTGCCAGCAGCCCCAGGGGTTCTGGCAATCAGCCCCAGCATTTT. Translating it yields CASSPRGSGNQPQHF.